The sequence of this T cell receptor (gamma chain) was determined in a study of intestinal T cells in coeliac disease. Across the study: In the TRG cohort, coeliac patients were much younger than controls.

TRG repertoires were amplified with LymphoTrack primers from approximately 200 ng of biopsy DNA. TCRdb reprocessed the multiplex PCR reads using CATT. The sample has around 970 gamma-chain clones, around 50% seen once. Study conclusions and caveats: Age differed significantly between coeliac patients and controls. TRG clustering correctly classified 51 of 54 biopsies (approximately 94%).

Including both end residues, the CDR3 is 17 amino acids long. Genomic DNA came from ten approximately 4.8-µm formalin-fixed paraffin-embedded scrolls per case. Relative to its sample, this clone is large (0.1 to 1%). No antigen is known for it. The limits of the CDR3 on the DNA are not certain, so only TCRdb's listed CDR3 is given. The V and J genes are TRGV11 and TRGJ1 or TRGJ2. TRGV11 is treated as an ORF (open reading frame) with a function not yet certain. This TCR was sampled from a human donor with celiac disease. Specimen: a duodenal biopsy. CDR3 sequence reads: CTTVPAGLGPHGGEKLF.